The source of this T cell receptor (beta chain) is a study of blood T cell repertoires in COVID-19. This clone was picked up one time. Libraries were prepared by immunoSEQ multiplex PCR; TCRdb keeps only in-frame clonotypes and omits some of them. The sample lists some 100,000 clones, approximately 93% occurring once. The CDR3 spans 15 residues. Germline assignment: CDR1 SGHTA and CDR2 FQGTGA. J was trimmed by 1 base and V by 5 bases; bases with no gene match: 4. The sequence derives from a man in his sixties with acute or convalescent COVID-19. The sequencing sample was made of peripheral blood. The chain combines TRBV7-3 with TRBJ2-7, with 11 bases lining up with TRBD2. CDR3 in amino acids: CASSPGLAVSYEQYF. The CDR3 coding sequence is TGTGCCAGCAGCCCGGGACTAGCGGTTTCCTACGAGCAGTACTTC.